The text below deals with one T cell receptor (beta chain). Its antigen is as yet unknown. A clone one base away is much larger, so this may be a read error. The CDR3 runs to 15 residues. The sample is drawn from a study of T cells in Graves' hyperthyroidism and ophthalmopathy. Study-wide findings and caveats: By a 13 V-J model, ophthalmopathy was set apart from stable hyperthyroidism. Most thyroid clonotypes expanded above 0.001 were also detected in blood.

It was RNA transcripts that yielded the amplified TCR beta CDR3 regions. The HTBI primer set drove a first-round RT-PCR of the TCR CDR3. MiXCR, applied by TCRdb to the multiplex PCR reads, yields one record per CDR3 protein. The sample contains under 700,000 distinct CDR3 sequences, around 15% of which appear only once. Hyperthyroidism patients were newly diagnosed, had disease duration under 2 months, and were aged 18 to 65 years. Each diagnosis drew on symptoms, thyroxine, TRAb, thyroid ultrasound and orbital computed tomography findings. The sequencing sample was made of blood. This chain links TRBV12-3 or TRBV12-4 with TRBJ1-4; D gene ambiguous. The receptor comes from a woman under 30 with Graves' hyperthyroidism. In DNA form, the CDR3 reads TGTGCCGGCAGCCCAGGCGCACAGTTTAATGAAAAACTGTTTTTT. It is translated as CAGSPGAQFNEKLFF.